This TCR beta chain was recorded in a study of read filtering for tumor transcriptome and immune sequencing. Study as a whole: Whole-transcriptome libraries were prepared after DNase treatment. RNA-seq yielded only about 75 to 1273 TCR reads, IR-seq about 3.5 to 10.27 million. Study-level findings and limits: Compared with RNA-seq, IR-seq gave much higher clonotype depth and reliability. The CD138-negative fraction was mixed bone marrow immune cells, not pure T cells.

Trimming shortened V by 6 bases and J by 6 bases, and 14 bases separated the two germline ends. Germline V gene data show CDR1 as SQVTM and CDR2 as ANQGSEA. CDR3 size: 13 residues. The library was built from roughly 400 ng RNA with molecular barcoded adaptors for alpha/delta and beta/gamma chains. TCRdb analysed the reads with MiXCR anew, one entry per CDR3 protein. The repertoire holds roughly 35,000 distinct CDR3 sequences, with roughly an eighth as singletons. This clonotype was observed many times. The target antigen is unknown. The source is a donor at least 40 years old with multiple myeloma. The chain uses TRBV29-1 and TRBJ2-2; perhaps TRBD1 as D (6 bases). The sample comprised a population of CD138-negative cells sorted from bone marrow. The CDR3 region has the DNA TGCAGCGTAGGACAGACCGTCGCCGGGGAGCTGTTTTTT. Protein product: CSVGQTVAGELFF.